This T cell receptor beta chain was sequenced in a study of vaccination effects on CD4 cells after COVID-19. The CDR3 runs 15 residues. V was pared by 5 bases and J by 6 bases, with 7 bases of the junction left unmatched. In germline, CDR1 is SGHTA, CDR2 FQGNSA. Sequencing was performed with immunoSEQ multiplex PCR; in TCRdb, only in-frame clones are kept and a portion is missing. This table has approximately 30,000 clones, about two thirds appearing once. Before sequencing, viral peptide pools were used by the ViraFEST assay to expand antigen-specific CD4+ T cells. Scientists isolated CD4+ T cells after a roughly 10-day culture period ended. Two doses of either BNT162b2 or mRNA-1273 were given to each participant. Recipients of the vaccine had no prior SARS-CoV-2 infection and negative nucleocapsid antibodies. Every well got a few million PBMC, which were grown with around 11 IU/ml IL-2 and around 10 ug/ml peptides.

Concerning this clone: Its antigen is unidentified.

This chain uses TRBV7-2 with TRBJ1-6; 7 bases agree with TRBD1. The material was CD4+ T cells from PBMCs cultured with SARS-CoV-2 spike peptides, obtained after COVID-19 vaccination. The TCR originated in a human donor who received a COVID-19 vaccine. This chain's CDR3 is CASSRSGTVNSPLHF. The CDR3 DNA reads as TGTGCCAGCAGCCGGTCAGGGACAGTTAATTCACCCCTCCACTTT. Based on the CDR3 plus reference TRBV7-2 and TRBJ1-6, the full variable domain is GAGVSQSPSNKVTEKGKDVELRCDPISGHTALYWYRQSLGQGLEFLIYFQGNSAPDKSGLPSDRFSAERTGGSVSTLTIQRTQQEDSAVYLCASSRSGTVNSPLHFGNGTRLTVT.